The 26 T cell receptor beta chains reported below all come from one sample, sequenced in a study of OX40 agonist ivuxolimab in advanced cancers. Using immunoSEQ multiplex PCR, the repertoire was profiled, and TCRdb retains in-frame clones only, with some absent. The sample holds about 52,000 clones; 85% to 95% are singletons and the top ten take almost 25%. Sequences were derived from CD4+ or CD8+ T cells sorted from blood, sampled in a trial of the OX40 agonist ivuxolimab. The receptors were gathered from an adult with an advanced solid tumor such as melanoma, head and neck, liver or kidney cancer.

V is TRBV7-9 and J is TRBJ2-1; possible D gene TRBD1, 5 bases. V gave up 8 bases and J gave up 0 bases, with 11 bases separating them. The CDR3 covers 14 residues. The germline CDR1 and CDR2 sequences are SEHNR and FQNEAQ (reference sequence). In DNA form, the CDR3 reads TGTGCCAGCTCTACGACAGACTCCTACAATGAGCAGTTCTTC. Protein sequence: CASSTTDSYNEQFF.

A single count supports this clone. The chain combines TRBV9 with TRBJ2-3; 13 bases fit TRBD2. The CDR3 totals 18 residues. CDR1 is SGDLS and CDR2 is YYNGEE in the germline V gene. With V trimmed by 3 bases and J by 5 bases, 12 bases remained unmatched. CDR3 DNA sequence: TGTGCCAGCAGCGAGGACAGTGGACTAGCGGGAGTGGGAGATACGCAGTATTTT. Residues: CASSEDSGLAGVGDTQYF.

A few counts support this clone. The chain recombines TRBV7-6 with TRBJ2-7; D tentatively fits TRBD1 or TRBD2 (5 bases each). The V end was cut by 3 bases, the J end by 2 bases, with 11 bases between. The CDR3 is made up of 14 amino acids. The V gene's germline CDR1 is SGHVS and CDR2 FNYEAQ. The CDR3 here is CASSFRDRAYEQYF. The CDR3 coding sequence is TGTGCCAGCAGCTTTCGGGACCGAGCCTACGAGCAGTACTTC.

The CDR3 DNA is TGTGCCAGCAGCTTACCCGGGACAGCTAATGAAAAACTGTTTTTT. Its translation is CASSLPGTANEKLFF. The chain links TRBV7-8 to TRBJ1-4, with 7 bases fitting TRBD1. CDR1 is SGHVS, CDR2 FQNEAQ, per germline. V trimming: 2 bases; J trimming: 3 bases; junction bases outside the gene matches: 3. The CDR3 spans 15 residues.

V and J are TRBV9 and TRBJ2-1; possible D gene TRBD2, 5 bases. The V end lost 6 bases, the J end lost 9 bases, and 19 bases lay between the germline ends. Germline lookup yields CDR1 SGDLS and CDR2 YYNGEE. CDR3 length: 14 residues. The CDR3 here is CASTGLTGSGEQFF. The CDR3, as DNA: TGTGCCAGCACCGGGCTCACGGGAAGCGGTGAGCAGTTCTTC. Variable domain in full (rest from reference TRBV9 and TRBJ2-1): DSGVTQTPKHLITATGQRVTLRCSPRSGDLSVYWYQQSLDQGLQFLIQYYNGEERAKGNILERFSAQQFPDLHSELNLSSLELGDSALYFCASTGLTGSGEQFFGPGTRLTVL.

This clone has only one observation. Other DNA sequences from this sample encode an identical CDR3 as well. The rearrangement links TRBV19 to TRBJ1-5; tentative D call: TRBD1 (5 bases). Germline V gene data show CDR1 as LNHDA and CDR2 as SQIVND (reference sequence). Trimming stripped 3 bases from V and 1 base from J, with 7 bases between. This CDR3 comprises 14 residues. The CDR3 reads CASSIRDSNQPQHF. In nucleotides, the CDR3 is TGTGCCAGTAGTATCCGGGACAGCAATCAGCCCCAGCATTTT.

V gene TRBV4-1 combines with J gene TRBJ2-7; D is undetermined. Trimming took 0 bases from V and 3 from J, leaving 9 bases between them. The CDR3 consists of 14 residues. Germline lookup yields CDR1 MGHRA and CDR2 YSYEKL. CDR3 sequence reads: CASSQENRLYEQYF. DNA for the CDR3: TGCGCCAGCAGCCAAGAAAATAGGCTCTACGAGCAGTACTTC.

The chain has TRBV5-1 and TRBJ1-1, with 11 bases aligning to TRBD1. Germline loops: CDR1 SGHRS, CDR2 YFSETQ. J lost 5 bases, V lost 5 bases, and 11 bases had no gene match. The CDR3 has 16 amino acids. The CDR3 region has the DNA TGCGCCAGCAGTACCGGGACAGGGGGTAGAGAGACTGAAGCTTTCTTT. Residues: CASSTGTGGRETEAFF.

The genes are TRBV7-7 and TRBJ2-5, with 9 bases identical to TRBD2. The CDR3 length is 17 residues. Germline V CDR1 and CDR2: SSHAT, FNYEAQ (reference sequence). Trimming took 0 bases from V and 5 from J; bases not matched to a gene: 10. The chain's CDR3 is CASSLAGLAGAAETQYF. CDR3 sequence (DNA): TGTGCCAGCAGCTTAGCGGGGTTAGCGGGAGCAGCGGAGACCCAGTACTTC. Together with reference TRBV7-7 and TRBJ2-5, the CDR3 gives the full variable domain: GAGVSQSPRYKVTKRGQDVTLRCDPISSHATLYWYQQALGQGPEFLTYFNYEAQPDKSGLPSDRFSAERPEGSISTLTIQRTEQRDSAMYRCASSLAGLAGAAETQYFGPGTRLLVL.

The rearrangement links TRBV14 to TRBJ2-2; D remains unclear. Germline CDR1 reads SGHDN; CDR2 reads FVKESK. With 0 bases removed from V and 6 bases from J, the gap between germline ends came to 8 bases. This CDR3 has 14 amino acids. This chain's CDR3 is CASSQEIVPGELFF. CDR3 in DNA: TGTGCCAGCAGCCAAGAGATAGTTCCCGGGGAGCTGTTTTTT. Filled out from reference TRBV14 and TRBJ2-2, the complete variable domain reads EAGVTQFPSHSVIEKGQTVTLRCDPISGHDNLYWYRRVMGKEIKFLLHFVKESKQDESGMPNNRFLAERTGGTYSTLKVQPAELEDSGVYFCASSQEIVPGELFFGEGSRLTVL.

CDR3 region: CAWSIAGAYEQYF. CDR3 nucleotide sequence: TGTGCCTGGAGTATAGCGGGAGCCTACGAGCAGTACTTC. The chain has TRBV30 and TRBJ2-7, with TRBD2 identical over 9 bases. Trimming at V came to 2 bases and at J to 2 bases, leaving 1 base not matched to a gene. Looked up from germline, CDR1 is GTSNPN and CDR2 is SVGIG (reference sequence). This CDR3 comprises 13 residues.

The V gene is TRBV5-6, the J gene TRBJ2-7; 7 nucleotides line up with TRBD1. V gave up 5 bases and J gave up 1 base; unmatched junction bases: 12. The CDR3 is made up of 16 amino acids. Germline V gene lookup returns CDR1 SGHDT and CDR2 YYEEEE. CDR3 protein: CASSWLQGTASYEQYF. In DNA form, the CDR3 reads TGTGCCAGCAGTTGGCTACAGGGGACAGCATCCTACGAGCAGTACTTC.

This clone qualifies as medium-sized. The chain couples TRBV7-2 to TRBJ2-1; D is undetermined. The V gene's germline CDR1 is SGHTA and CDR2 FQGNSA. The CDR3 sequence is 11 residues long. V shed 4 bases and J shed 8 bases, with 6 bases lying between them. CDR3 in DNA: TGTGCCAGCAGCTCCCCGGATGAGCAGTTCTTC. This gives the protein CASSSPDEQFF.

The CDR3 here is CASSQGPGQIPPEQYF. The CDR3 coding sequence is TGCGCCAGCAGCCAGGGACCGGGACAGATACCTCCCGAGCAGTACTTC. V and J are TRBV4-1 and TRBJ2-7; TRBD1 matches 7 bases. CDR3 size: 16 residues. Germline V gene sequence: CDR1 MGHRA, CDR2 YSYEKL. The junction had 14 bases not matched to a gene; V was cut back by 3 bases and J by 6 bases.

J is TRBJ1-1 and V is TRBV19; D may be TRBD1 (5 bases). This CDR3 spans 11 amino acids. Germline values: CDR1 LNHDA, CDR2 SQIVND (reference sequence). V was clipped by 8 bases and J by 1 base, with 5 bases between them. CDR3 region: CASGQNTEAFF. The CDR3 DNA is TGTGCCAGTGGACAGAACACTGAAGCTTTCTTT.

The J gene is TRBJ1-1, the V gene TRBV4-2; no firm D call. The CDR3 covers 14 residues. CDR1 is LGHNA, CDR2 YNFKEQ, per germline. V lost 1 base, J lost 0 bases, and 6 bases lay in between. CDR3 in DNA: TGTGCCAGCAGCCAAGGCACTATGAACACTGAAGCTTTCTTT. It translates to CASSQGTMNTEAFF.

The CDR3 DNA follows: TGTGCCAGCAGCCAAGACGGGAGCTACGAGCAGTACTTC. This sequence encodes CASSQDGSYEQYF. This chain joins TRBV4-2 and TRBJ2-7; perhaps TRBD2 as D (6 bases). The V and J ends lost 0 bases and 3 bases respectively, with 6 bases between them. Germline CDR1 and CDR2: LGHNA and YNFKEQ. The CDR3 is 13 amino acids.

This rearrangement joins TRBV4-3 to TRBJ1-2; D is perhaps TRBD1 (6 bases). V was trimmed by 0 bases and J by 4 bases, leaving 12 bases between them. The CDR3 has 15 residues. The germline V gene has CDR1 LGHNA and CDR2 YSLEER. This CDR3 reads CASSQEIIRGYGYTF. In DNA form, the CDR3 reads TGCGCCAGCAGCCAAGAAATAATCAGGGGCTATGGCTACACCTTC.

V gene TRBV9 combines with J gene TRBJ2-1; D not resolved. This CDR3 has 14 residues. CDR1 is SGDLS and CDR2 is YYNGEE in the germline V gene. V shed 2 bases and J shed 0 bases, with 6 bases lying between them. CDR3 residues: CASSVGSSYNEQFF. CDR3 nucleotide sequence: TGTGCCAGCAGCGTGGGCAGCTCCTACAATGAGCAGTTCTTC. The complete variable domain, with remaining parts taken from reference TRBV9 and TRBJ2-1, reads DSGVTQTPKHLITATGQRVTLRCSPRSGDLSVYWYQQSLDQGLQFLIQYYNGEERAKGNILERFSAQQFPDLHSELNLSSLELGDSALYFCASSVGSSYNEQFFGPGTRLTVL.

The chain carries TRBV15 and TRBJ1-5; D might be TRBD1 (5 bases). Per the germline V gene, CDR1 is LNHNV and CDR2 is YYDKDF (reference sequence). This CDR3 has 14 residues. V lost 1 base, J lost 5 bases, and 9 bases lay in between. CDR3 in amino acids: CATSRVRVDQPQHF. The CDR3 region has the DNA TGTGCCACCAGCAGAGTCAGGGTGGATCAGCCCCAGCATTTT.

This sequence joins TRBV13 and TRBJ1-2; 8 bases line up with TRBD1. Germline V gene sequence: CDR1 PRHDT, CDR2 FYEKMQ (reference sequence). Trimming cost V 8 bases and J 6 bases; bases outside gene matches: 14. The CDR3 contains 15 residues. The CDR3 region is CASELGMDRVHGYTF. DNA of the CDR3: TGTGCCAGCGAGCTTGGGATGGACAGGGTGCATGGCTACACCTTC.

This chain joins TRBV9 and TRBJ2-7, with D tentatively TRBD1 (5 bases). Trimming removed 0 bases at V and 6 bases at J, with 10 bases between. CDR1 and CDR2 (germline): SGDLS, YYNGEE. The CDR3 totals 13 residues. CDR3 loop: CASSVVAGREQYF. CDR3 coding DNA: TGTGCCAGCAGCGTAGTCGCAGGGCGCGAGCAGTACTTC.

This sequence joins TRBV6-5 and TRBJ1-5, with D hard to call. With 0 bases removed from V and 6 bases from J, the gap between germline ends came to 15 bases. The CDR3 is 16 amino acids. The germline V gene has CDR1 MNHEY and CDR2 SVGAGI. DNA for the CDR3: TGTGCCAGCAGTTACTCGTTTGTAGAGAAGGGTCAGCCCCAGCATTTT. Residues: CASSYSFVEKGQPQHF.

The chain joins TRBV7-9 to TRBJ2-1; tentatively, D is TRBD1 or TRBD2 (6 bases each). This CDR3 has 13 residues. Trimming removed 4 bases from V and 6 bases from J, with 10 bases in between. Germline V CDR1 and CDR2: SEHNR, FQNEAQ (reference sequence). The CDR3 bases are TGTGCCAGCAGCTCGGGGGCGCTCAATGAGCAGTTCTTC. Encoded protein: CASSSGALNEQFF.

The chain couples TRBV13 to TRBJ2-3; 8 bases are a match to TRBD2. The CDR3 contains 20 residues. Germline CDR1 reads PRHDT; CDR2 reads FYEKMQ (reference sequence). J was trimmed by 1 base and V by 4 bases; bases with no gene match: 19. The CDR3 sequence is CASSSTAGRALRGGTDTQYF. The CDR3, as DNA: TGTGCCAGCAGCTCCACGGCCGGGAGGGCCCTGCGTGGGGGCACAGATACGCAGTATTTT. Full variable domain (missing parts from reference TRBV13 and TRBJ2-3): AAGVIQSPRHLIKEKRETATLKCYPIPRHDTVYWYQQGPGQDPQFLISFYEKMQSDKGSIPDRFSAQQFSDYHSELNMSSLELGDSALYFCASSSTAGRALRGGTDTQYFGPGTRLTVL.

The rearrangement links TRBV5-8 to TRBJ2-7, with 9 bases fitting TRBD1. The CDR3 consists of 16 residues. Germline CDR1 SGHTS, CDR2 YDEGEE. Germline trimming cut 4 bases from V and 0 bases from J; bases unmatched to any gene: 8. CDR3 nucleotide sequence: TGTGCCAGCAGCGATCCGGGACAGGGATTCTCCTACGAGCAGTACTTC. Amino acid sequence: CASSDPGQGFSYEQYF. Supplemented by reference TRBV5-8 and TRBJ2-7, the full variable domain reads EAGVTQSPTHLIKTRGQQATLRCSPISGHTSVYWYQQALGLGLQFLLWYDEGEERNRGNFPPRFSGRQFPNYSSELNVNALELEDSALYLCASSDPGQGFSYEQYFGPGTRLTVT.